A selection of T cell receptor beta chains follows, all from one sample in a study of cytomegalovirus exposure and HLA in healthy donors. Libraries were prepared by immunoSEQ multiplex PCR; TCRdb keeps only in-frame clonotypes and omits some of them. The sample shows over 150,000 clones, over 70% of them seen only once. The sample was PBMCs. Every receptor here comes from a young man in good health and CMV-seronegative. CDR3s include the opening cysteine and the closing phenylalanine or tryptophan. A D gene is named only where the DNA matches it firmly. The size of a clone is reported for some rows only, either as once, few or many, or as a class for expanded clones.

>TRBJ2-2|-|TRBV19|-
TGTGCCAGTAGTACCTCAAGCCGGAACACCGGGGAGCTGTTTTTT
CASSTSSRNTGELFF
>TRBJ2-5|-|TRBV5-4|-
TGTGCCAGCCGACCATCAAGGGGCCTCCAAGAGACCCAGTACTTC
CASRPSRGLQETQYF
>TRBJ1-4|-|TRBV5-6|few
TGTGCCAGCAGCAATGGTGTCGGGAGAGAAAAACTGTTTTTT
CASSNGVGREKLFF
>TRBJ2-6|-|TRBV6-1|-
TGTGCCAGCTATAGACAGACTGGGGCCAACGTCCTGACTTTC
CASYRQTGANVLTF
>TRBJ2-1|TRBD1|TRBV5-1|-
TGCGCCAGCAGCACAGGGGCCCCGGTTAATGAGCAGTTCTTC
CASSTGAPVNEQFF
>TRBJ2-5|TRBD2|TRBV7-2|-
TGTGCCAGCAGCTTAGTTACGGCGGGGGGGGCAGAGACCCAGTACTTC
CASSLVTAGGAETQYF
>TRBJ2-1|-|TRBV15|-
TGTGCCACTTCTACTCCCAACAGGGCTAGTAATGTCGGGGATGAGCAGTTCTTC
CATSTPNRASNVGDEQFF
>TRBJ1-1|-|TRBV28|few
TGTGCCAGCAGTTCATGGACAGACGGGCGTGGTGAAGCTTTCTTT
CASSSWTDGRGEAFF
>TRBJ2-1|-|TRBV5-1|-
TGCGCCAGCAGCTTAAGGTCCGGGACTGGCGAGTATGAGCAGTTCTTC
CASSLRSGTGEYEQFF
>TRBJ1-6|TRBD1|TRBV19|-
TGTGCCAGTAGTCAGGACAGGGCGGGAAATTCACCCCTCCACTTT
CASSQDRAGNSPLHF
>TRBJ1-5|-|TRBV7-9|once
TGTGCCAGCAGACCGGACGGGAGAAATCAGCCCCAGCATTTT
CASRPDGRNQPQHF
>TRBJ1-1|TRBD1|TRBV5-4|-
TGCGCCAGCAGCCAAGCTAGATACAGGGGGGCCCTGAAAGCTTTCTTT
CASSQARYRGALKAFF
>TRBJ2-7|-|TRBV11-2|-
TGTGCCAGCAGCTTAGTAAGGGGCGAGCAGTACTTC
CASSLVRGEQYF
>TRBJ1-1|-|TRBV28|-
TGTGCCAGCAGTTTTTGGGGAGGAGGGAGGAACACTGAAGCTTTCTTT
CASSFWGGGRNTEAFF
>TRBJ1-5|-|TRBV7-9|few
TGTGCCAGCGGCACAGGGTCAGTTAGCAATCAGCCCCAGCATTTT
CASGTGSVSNQPQHF
>TRBJ2-3|-|TRBV7-9|-
TGTGCCAGCACCAGACTCGAGAAGCTGGATACGCAGTATTTT
CASTRLEKLDTQYF
>TRBJ1-1|-|TRBV6-5|few
TGTGCCAGCAAGGGGGTGGGAAACACTGAAGCTTTCTTT
CASKGVGNTEAFF
>TRBJ2-7|-|TRBV19|-
TGTGCCAGTAGTCTAAACTACGAGCAGTACTTC
CASSLNYEQYF
>TRBJ1-1|-|TRBV28|once
TGTGCCAGCAGTTTAGGCAGAAACACTGAAGCTTTCTTT
CASSLGRNTEAFF
>TRBJ2-1|-|TRBV5-1|-
TGCGCCAGCAGCTTGGTGACAGATTGGCCCAATGAGCAGTTCTTC
CASSLVTDWPNEQFF
>TRBJ2-1|-|TRBV10-2|-
TGCGCCAGCAGTACCGCCAGGACTTACAATGAGCAGTTCTTC
CASSTARTYNEQFF
>TRBJ2-3|-|TRBV10-3|-
TGTGCCATCAGTGACCCGTTCACAGATACGCAGTATTTT
CAISDPFTDTQYF
>TRBJ2-5|TRBD2|TRBV5-5|few
TGTGCCAGCACCTTCGGGGGGAGGGAGACCCAGTACTTC
CASTFGGRETQYF
>TRBJ2-1|TRBD2|TRBV29-1|-
TGCAGCGAAAGACTAGCGGGAGGTGAGCAGTTCTTC
CSERLAGGEQFF
>TRBJ2-2|TRBD1|TRBV9|-
TGTGCCAGCAGCGTAACAGGGGTGAACACCGGGGAGCTGTTTTTT
CASSVTGVNTGELFF
>TRBJ2-1|-|TRBV2|-
TGTGCCGTTCGGGACTCCTACAATGAGCAGTTCTTC
CAVRDSYNEQFF
>TRBJ1-1|-|TRBV7-9|-
TGTGCCAGCAGCTTAGGCGGGGGGGCTGGGACTGAAGCTTTCTTT
CASSLGGGAGTEAFF
>TRBJ2-2|TRBD2|TRBV2|-
TGTGCCACCTCAATACCCCCTAGCGGGGCTGGGGGCGGGGAGCTGTTTTTT
CATSIPPSGAGGGELFF
>TRBJ2-5|-|TRBV11-3|-
TGTGCCAGCAGCTTCTTCCAAGAGACCCAGTACTTC
CASSFFQETQYF